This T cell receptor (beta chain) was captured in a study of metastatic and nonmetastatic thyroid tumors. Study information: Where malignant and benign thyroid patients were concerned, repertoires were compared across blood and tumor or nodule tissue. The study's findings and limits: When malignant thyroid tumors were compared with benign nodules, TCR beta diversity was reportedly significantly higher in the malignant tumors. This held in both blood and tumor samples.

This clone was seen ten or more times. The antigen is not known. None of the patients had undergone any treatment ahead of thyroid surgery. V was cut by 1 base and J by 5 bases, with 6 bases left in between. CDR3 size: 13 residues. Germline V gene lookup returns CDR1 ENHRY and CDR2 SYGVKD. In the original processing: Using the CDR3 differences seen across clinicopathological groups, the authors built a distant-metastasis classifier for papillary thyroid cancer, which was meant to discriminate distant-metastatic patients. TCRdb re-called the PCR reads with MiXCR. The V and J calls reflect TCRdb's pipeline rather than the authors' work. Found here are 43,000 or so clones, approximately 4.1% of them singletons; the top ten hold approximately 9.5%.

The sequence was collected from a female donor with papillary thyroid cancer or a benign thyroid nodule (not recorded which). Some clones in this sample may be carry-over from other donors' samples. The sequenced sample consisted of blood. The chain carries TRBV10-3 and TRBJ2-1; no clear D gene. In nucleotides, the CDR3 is TGTGCCATCAGTGAGTATGGGAACAATGAGCAGTTCTTC. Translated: CAISEYGNNEQFF.